These 10 T cell receptor beta chains came from one sample sequenced in a study of T cells expressing NK-cell markers. TCRdb re-called the 5' RACE reads and shows each CDR3 protein once, DNA omitted. Found here are fewer than 550,000 distinct CDR3 sequences; the top ten clones hold 1.4%. The specimen sequenced was blood T cells: a sorted CD56 or NKG2C T cell subset, CD4+ or CD8+ T cells, or bulk PBMC T cells (not recorded which). These receptors were taken from a woman aged 50 to 60 in good health.

The chain combines TRBV2 with TRBJ1-2; the D call from TCRdb, TRBD1, cannot be confirmed without DNA. This CDR3 has 12 amino acids. CDR1 is SNHLY and CDR2 is FYNNEI in the germline V gene. The CDR3 here is CASRQGAYGYTF.

The chain couples TRBV12-3 or TRBV12-4 to TRBJ2-7; TCRdb names TRBD2, which stays unverified in the absence of DNA. This CDR3 comprises 15 residues. The CDR3 spells CASSSGGSGDYEQYF.

This chain connects TRBV6-6 to TRBJ1-5; with no DNA, the TCRdb D assignment of TRBD1 cannot be verified. Germline V gene lookup returns CDR1 MNHNY and CDR2 SVGAGI (reference sequence). The CDR3 loop spans 14 amino acids. The CDR3 sequence: CASSSGRDSSPQHF.

The V call is TRBV5-5, the J call TRBJ2-1; TCRdb's D gene call, TRBD2, goes unchecked for lack of DNA. Germline V gives CDR1 SGHKS, CDR2 YYEKEE (reference sequence). The CDR3 contains 15 residues. The CDR3 is CASSPTRGSYNEQFF. Based on the CDR3 plus reference TRBV5-5 and TRBJ2-1, the full variable domain is DAGVTQSPTHLIKTRGQQVTLRCSPISGHKSVSWYQQVLGQGPQFIFQYYEKEERGRGNFPDRFSARQFPNYSSELNVNALLLGDSALYLCASSPTRGSYNEQFFGPGTRLTVL.

The genes are TRBV6-5 and TRBJ2-5. In germline, CDR1 is MNHEY, CDR2 SVGAGI. This CDR3 is 15 amino acids long. The chain's CDR3 is CASSYSRQPQETQYF.

This chain joins TRBV5-1 and TRBJ2-1; there is no DNA to check the TCRdb D call of TRBD1. The CDR3 runs to 15 residues. Germline V gene lookup returns CDR1 SGHRS and CDR2 YFSETQ. CDR3: CASSSLRIGIGEQFF.

V is TRBV4-1 and J is TRBJ1-3. The CDR3 consists of 15 residues. CDR1 is MGHRA, CDR2 YSYEKL, per germline. The CDR3 loop reads CASSQGTFSGNTIYF.

This sequence joins TRBV10-3 and TRBJ2-7; absent DNA, TCRdb's TRBD1 call cannot be checked. The CDR3 extends over 14 amino acids. The germline V gene encodes CDR1 ENHRY and CDR2 SYGVKD. The CDR3 sequence is CAISESDSLYEQYF.

The chain links TRBV2 to TRBJ2-3; TCRdb designates TRBD2, a call that cannot be tested without DNA. CDR3 length: 14 amino acids. The germline V gene encodes CDR1 SNHLY and CDR2 FYNNEI. The CDR3 region is CASSEAWGLDTQYF.

This chain links TRBV15 with TRBJ2-3. The germline gives CDR1 LNHNV, CDR2 YYDKDF (reference sequence). The CDR3 is 18 residues long. Here the CDR3 reads CATSRDSAVGFSTDTQYF.